This TCR beta chain was retrieved from a study of T cells after yellow fever vaccination. About the study: SMART-Seq v4 Ultra Low Input prepared the low-cell-number fractions.

As concerns this clonotype: No antigen is known for it.

Whole-study results and caveats: FACS-sorted repertoires could harbor abundant contaminating bulk-population clonotypes. Reappearance after the booster was seen for most primary-vaccination clones, at 95% to 96% CD4 and 80% to 90% CD8.

The CDR3 has 12 residues. V lost 7 bases and J lost 2; bases outside the gene matches: 0. Germline lookup yields CDR1 SGHDT and CDR2 YYEEEE. For TCR, cDNA came from 5'RACE template switching, which added a universal primer site and UMIs. TCRdb redid the calling of the 5' RACE reads with MiXCR, one entry per CDR3 protein. This table holds approximately 120,000 distinct CDR3 sequences, under 8.5% found once. The source of this sequence is a man between 18 and 35 years old who received the YFV17D yellow fever vaccine. The sample consisted of CD4+ T cells sorted from PBMCs, taken 10 to 11 days after the first yellow fever vaccination. The chain couples TRBV5-6 to TRBJ2-5; TRBD1 agrees at 9 bases. CDR3 coding DNA: TGTGCCAGCGGACAGGGGCAAGAGACCCAGTACTTC. This codes for CASGQGQETQYF.